This TCR beta chain was observed in a study of blood T cells in healthy people across ages. The V gene lost 2 bases and the J gene lost 12 bases, with 26 bases spanning the gap. This CDR3 contains 16 residues. In germline, CDR1 is MDHEN, CDR2 SYDVKM. A sample-barcoded 5' primer and a J-beta primer mix were used in a second PCR of about 7 to 11 cycles. TCRdb reprocessed the 5' RACE reads with MiXCR, giving one entry per CDR3 protein. Of about 1.4 million distinct CDR3 sequences listed, 55% to 75% are singletons. The rearrangement links TRBV28 to TRBJ2-7, with D perhaps being TRBD1 or TRBD2 (5 bases each). The material sequenced was blood. The TCR originated in a man aged 18 to 30 in good health. DNA for the CDR3: TGTGCCAGCAGTTTAGGTAGGGACCCCTTACTGAGGGGTTCGTACTTC. Amino acids: CASSLGRDPLLRGSYF.